This is a list of T cell receptor beta chains from one sample in a study of T cells in Graves' hyperthyroidism and ophthalmopathy. TCRdb processed the multiplex PCR reads anew with MiXCR; each CDR3 protein has one entry. The table has 45,000 to 55,000 distinct CDR3 sequences, approximately 50% seen once; the top ten hold 30% to 40%. The sequencing sample was made of peripheral blood or thyroid tissue (not recorded which). The receptors were gathered from a man younger than 30 with Graves' hyperthyroidism. Each CDR3 is given with its conserved first and last residue. Fields, in order: clone size, D gene, J gene, V gene, CDR3 protein, CDR3 DNA. D genes are given only for firm matches. Only part of the rows carry a size: once, few, many, or a class if the clone is expanded.

clone_size: many; d_call: .; j_call: TRBJ1-5; v_call: TRBV7-2; cdr3_aa: CASSFNAAQPQHF; cdr3_nt: TGTGCCAGCAGCTTTAACGCGGCCCAGCCCCAGCATTTT
clone_size: .; d_call: TRBD1; j_call: TRBJ2-7; v_call: TRBV5-1; cdr3_aa: CASSGTGIYEQYF; cdr3_nt: TGCGCCAGCAGCGGGACAGGGATATACGAGCAGTACTTC
clone_size: many; d_call: .; j_call: TRBJ1-5; v_call: TRBV27; cdr3_aa: CASSPRLGGYSNQPQHF; cdr3_nt: TGTGCCAGCAGTCCCCGATTAGGGGGATATAGCAATCAGCCCCAGCATTTT
clone_size: many; d_call: .; j_call: TRBJ1-2; v_call: TRBV6-1; cdr3_aa: CASSARGGYHGYTF; cdr3_nt: TGTGCCAGCAGCGCCCGGGGAGGGTATCATGGCTACACCTTC
clone_size: .; d_call: .; j_call: TRBJ2-5; v_call: TRBV7-9; cdr3_aa: CASSPGTQYF; cdr3_nt: TGTGCCAGCAGCCCCGGGACCCAGTACTTC
clone_size: .; d_call: TRBD1; j_call: TRBJ1-4; v_call: TRBV29-1; cdr3_aa: CSVGTGATNEKLFF; cdr3_nt: TGCAGCGTTGGGACAGGCGCAACTAATGAAAAACTGTTTTTT
clone_size: many; d_call: .; j_call: TRBJ2-6; v_call: TRBV7-2; cdr3_aa: CASSLPPGSKPGANVLTF; cdr3_nt: TGTGCCAGCAGCCTGCCCCCAGGTAGCAAGCCTGGGGCCAACGTCCTGACTTTC
clone_size: .; d_call: .; j_call: TRBJ1-2; v_call: TRBV24-1; cdr3_aa: CATSETTGFNYGYTF; cdr3_nt: TGTGCCACCAGTGAAACGACAGGATTCAACTATGGCTACACCTTC
clone_size: many; d_call: .; j_call: TRBJ1-1; v_call: TRBV29-1; cdr3_aa: CSVGPQNTEAFF; cdr3_nt: TGCAGCGTGGGACCGCAGAACACTGAAGCTTTCTTT
clone_size: many; d_call: .; j_call: TRBJ2-6; v_call: TRBV6-5; cdr3_aa: CASSRTPAGFSGANVLTF; cdr3_nt: TGTGCCAGCAGCCGTACCCCCGCTGGCTTTTCTGGGGCCAACGTCCTGACTTTC
clone_size: many; d_call: .; j_call: TRBJ1-6; v_call: TRBV12-3/TRBV12-4; cdr3_aa: CASSPQGHSPLHF; cdr3_nt: TGTGCCAGCAGTCCCCAGGGTCATTCACCCCTCCACTTT
clone_size: .; d_call: .; j_call: TRBJ2-5; v_call: TRBV10-2; cdr3_aa: CASRGARTAQETQHF; cdr3_nt: TGCGCCAGCCGCGGGGCCCGGACCGCCCAAGAGACCCAGCATTTC
clone_size: few; d_call: TRBD1; j_call: TRBJ2-7; v_call: TRBV29-1; cdr3_aa: CSVGTGEGKAYEQYF; cdr3_nt: TGCAGCGTTGGGACAGGGGAGGGGAAGGCCTACGAGCAGTACTTC
clone_size: .; d_call: .; j_call: TRBJ2-7; v_call: TRBV7-2; cdr3_aa: CASSLASRRGYEQYF; cdr3_nt: TGTGCCAGCAGCTTAGCAAGCAGGAGGGGCTACGAGCAGTACTTC
clone_size: .; d_call: TRBD1; j_call: TRBJ2-7; v_call: TRBV12-3/TRBV12-4; cdr3_aa: CASSSTRGQGYEQYF; cdr3_nt: TGTGCCAGCAGTTCCACCAGGGGGCAGGGCTACGAGCAGTACTTC
clone_size: many; d_call: .; j_call: TRBJ2-7; v_call: TRBV6-2/TRBV6-3; cdr3_aa: CASSYSNLERTYEQYF; cdr3_nt: TGTGCCAGCAGTTACTCGAATCTAGAGCGAACCTACGAGCAGTACTTC
clone_size: .; d_call: .; j_call: TRBJ2-2; v_call: TRBV20-1; cdr3_aa: CSAYPAGHRVGELFF; cdr3_nt: TGCAGTGCATATCCGGCGGGACACCGTGTCGGGGAGCTGTTTTTT
clone_size: .; d_call: TRBD2; j_call: TRBJ2-7; v_call: TRBV20-1; cdr3_aa: CSAGLASYEQYF; cdr3_nt: TGCAGTGCAGGACTAGCGAGCTACGAGCAGTACTTC
clone_size: once; d_call: TRBD1; j_call: TRBJ1-5; v_call: TRBV2; cdr3_aa: CASNRGLRQPQHF; cdr3_nt: TGTGCCAGCAATAGGGGGCTCAGGCAGCCCCAGCATTTT
clone_size: many; d_call: .; j_call: TRBJ2-5; v_call: TRBV28; cdr3_aa: CASSYARLDQETQYF; cdr3_nt: TGTGCCAGCAGTTACGCTCGACTGGACCAAGAGACCCAGTACTTC
clone_size: .; d_call: .; j_call: TRBJ1-4; v_call: TRBV7-2; cdr3_aa: CASSLQQGTNEKLFF; cdr3_nt: TGCGCCAGCAGCCTCCAACAGGGCACCAATGAAAAACTGTTTTTT
clone_size: many; d_call: .; j_call: TRBJ1-1; v_call: TRBV7-2; cdr3_aa: CASSLGSGIWTEAFF; cdr3_nt: TGTGCCAGCAGCTTAGGTTCGGGAATTTGGACTGAAGCTTTCTTT